Below, 21 T cell receptor beta chains from the same sample are listed, as sequenced in a study of cytomegalovirus exposure and HLA in healthy donors (dated by TCRdb to about 2017). Libraries were made using the immunoSEQ multiplex PCR assay. For the multiplex PCR, a mixture combining 60 forward primers for TCR Vbeta segments and 13 reverse primers for TCR Jbeta segments was used. TCRdb obtained this table from immuneACCESS and retained in-frame rearrangements with V and J assigned. These tables miss some clones; where compared with another copy, unresolved V genes account for less than half of the shortfall, and the remainder is unexplained. This sample holds 95,000 to 150,000 clones; roughly three fifths were observed only once. The ten most abundant clones make up 1.5% of the sample. Specimen: PBMCs. Every receptor here comes from a man between 18 and 35 years old in good health and CMV-seronegative.

The table lists this clone with a few counts. The rearrangement joins TRBV6-5 to TRBJ2-2; D not resolved. The ends were cut back, 6 bases at V and 8 bases at J, with 10 bases in the middle. The CDR3 is made up of 12 amino acids. CDR1 is MNHEY and CDR2 is SVGAGI in the germline V gene. The CDR3 DNA reads as TGTGCCAGCAGATATCTTAGAGGGGAGCTGTTTTTT. Translation: CASRYLRGELFF.

The V and J genes are TRBV2 and TRBJ1-5; D gene unclear. Germline-derived CDR1 and CDR2 are SNHLY and FYNNEI. V lost 2 bases and J 6 bases, leaving 8 bases between the germline ends. The CDR3 sequence is 13 residues long. The CDR3 reads CASSEFRAQPQHF. The CDR3 DNA reads TGTGCCAGCAGTGAATTCCGAGCTCAGCCCCAGCATTTT.

The chain is built from TRBV27 and TRBJ2-3, with a possible D match to TRBD2 (5 bases). V was pared by 9 bases and J by 5 bases, with 18 bases between. CDR3 length equals 14 residues. The germline V gene encodes CDR1 MNHEY and CDR2 SMNVEV (reference sequence). The chain's CDR3 is CASRVWTGGDTQYF. CDR3 DNA sequence: TGTGCCAGTCGGGTATGGACTGGAGGAGATACGCAGTATTTT.

This clone was counted once. The chain combines TRBV14 with TRBJ2-5; no clear D. V gave up 0 bases and J gave up 5 bases, with 13 bases separating them. Germline V gene data show CDR1 as SGHDN and CDR2 as FVKESK. This CDR3 spans 15 amino acids. The CDR3: CASSQDLRAGETQYF. The CDR3 nucleotides read TGTGCCAGCAGCCAAGATCTGAGAGCCGGGGAGACCCAGTACTTC.

On this clone itself: Germline is not matched at one junction end, which may reflect a read error. The chain recombines TRBV20-1 with TRBJ1-1; D is unclear. The CDR3 has 8 residues. Germline V gene lookup returns CDR1 DFQATT and CDR2 SNEGSKA (reference sequence). CDR3 nucleotide sequence: TGCAGTGCTAGAGGAGGTCTTTTT. It is translated as CSARGGLF.

This clone was detected only a few times. V is TRBV19 and J is TRBJ2-5, with a tentative D call TRBD1 (6 bases). Germline values: CDR1 LNHDA, CDR2 SQIVND (reference sequence). This CDR3 region has 14 residues. The V and J ends lost 6 bases and 1 base respectively, with 12 bases between them. The CDR3 is CASSTGQFQETQYF. Here the CDR3 DNA reads TGTGCCAGTAGCACCGGACAGTTCCAAGAGACCCAGTACTTC.

This clone was found a few times. The chain recombines TRBV2 with TRBJ1-4; 9 bases match TRBD1. CDR3 length: 14 residues. V lost 7 bases, J lost 12 bases, and 12 bases stayed unmatched. From germline, CDR1 is SNHLY and CDR2 FYNNEI. DNA of the CDR3: TGTGCCAGCATCATAGGGGGACAGGGTGAGCAACTGTTTTTT. It translates to CASIIGGQGEQLFF.

The J gene is TRBJ2-5, the V gene TRBV29-1; TRBD1 might be the D (5 bases). The germline V gene encodes CDR1 SQVTM and CDR2 ANQGSEA. The CDR3 covers 14 residues. The V end was cut by 7 bases, the J end by 1 base, with 16 bases between. This CDR3 is CSGIGAAAQETQYF. DNA of the CDR3: TGCAGCGGTATAGGGGCAGCAGCCCAAGAGACCCAGTACTTC.

The gene calls are TRBV10-2 and TRBJ2-1; the match to TRBD2 covers 13 bases. Germline V lookup: CDR1 WSHSY, CDR2 SAAADI. The CDR3 totals 17 residues. J gave up 4 bases and V 3 bases, and 6 bases lay outside the gene matches. In nucleotides, the CDR3 is TGCGCCAGCAGTGATAGGACTAGCGGGGGCCTTTACAATGAGCAGTTCTTC. It yields the protein CASSDRTSGGLYNEQFF.

The chain joins TRBV19 to TRBJ1-4; no clear D gene. The CDR3 loop spans 14 amino acids. CDR1 LNHDA and CDR2 SQIVND come from the germline V gene (reference sequence). Trimming removed 7 bases at V and 0 bases at J, with 9 bases between. CDR3 region: CASNDGTTNEKLFF. CDR3 DNA: TGTGCCAGTAACGACGGGACAACTAATGAAAAACTGTTTTTT.

V and J are TRBV9 and TRBJ2-5, with a tentative D call TRBD1 (5 bases). Germline lookup yields CDR1 SGDLS and CDR2 YYNGEE. Trimming took off 1 base at V and 2 bases at J, with 12 bases between the two ends. The length of the CDR3 is 15 residues. Here the CDR3 reads CASSVSDRSQETQYF. The DNA for the CDR3 is TGTGCCAGCAGCGTAAGCGACAGATCGCAAGAGACCCAGTACTTC.

The rearrangement uses TRBV14 and TRBJ1-2; 9 nucleotides align to TRBD1. The CDR3 runs 13 residues. V shed 7 bases and J 4 bases; nucleotides not matched to a gene: 4. Germline CDR1 reads SGHDN; CDR2 reads FVKESK. CDR3 bases: TGTGCCAGCAAACAGGGGGCTGGCTATGGCTACACCTTC. Protein: CASKQGAGYGYTF.

The chain has TRBV29-1 and TRBJ2-7; 7 bases line up with TRBD1. J lost 6 bases, V lost 6 bases, and 5 bases had no gene match. The CDR3 contains 11 residues. From germline, CDR1 is SQVTM and CDR2 ANQGSEA. The CDR3 region has the DNA TGCAGCGTGCGACAGGGCGGCGAGCAGTACTTC. It encodes CSVRQGGEQYF.

This clone was seen once. This sequence joins TRBV15 and TRBJ2-3; TRBD1 agrees at 7 bases. Germline values: CDR1 LNHNV, CDR2 YYDKDF (reference sequence). The CDR3 runs 15 residues. J gave up 5 bases and V 1 base, and 6 bases lay outside the gene matches. The CDR3 sequence is CATSRGARGQDTQYF. DNA of the CDR3: TGTGCCACCAGCAGAGGCGCGAGGGGGCAAGATACGCAGTATTTT.

The V and J genes are TRBV4-2 and TRBJ2-1; 8 nucleotides agree with TRBD2. With 2 bases clipped from V and 8 bases from J, the junction kept 11 bases outside the gene matches. The CDR3 runs 16 residues. The germline V gene has CDR1 LGHNA and CDR2 YNFKEQ. This CDR3 is CASSQRTGTSFHEQFF. The CDR3 nucleotides are TGTGCCAGCAGCCAACGCACCGGGACTAGTTTCCATGAGCAGTTCTTC.

The J gene is TRBJ2-7, the V gene TRBV18; 11 bases are a match to TRBD2. The CDR3 covers 18 residues. V was clipped by 3 bases and J by 5 bases; unmatched bases: 15. Germline V gene data show CDR1 as KGHSH and CDR2 as LQKENI. Written as DNA, the CDR3 is TGTGCCAGCTCACCCAGCCCCTCAACTAGCGGGGGATACGACGAGCAGTACTTC. This encodes CASSPSPSTSGGYDEQYF.

DNA for the CDR3: TGCGCCAGCAGCATAGCGACGAGCTCCTACGAGCAGTACTTC. As protein: CASSIATSSYEQYF. The chain uses TRBV5-1 and TRBJ2-5, with D tentatively TRBD2 (5 bases). The DNA matches TRBJ2-7 better at its end, which makes the J call doubtful. Germline loops: CDR1 SGHRS, CDR2 YFSETQ. This CDR3 spans 14 amino acids.

This clone appeared a few times. The chain links TRBV7-7 to TRBJ2-2; D unresolved. Germline V gives CDR1 SSHAT, CDR2 FNYEAQ (reference sequence). The CDR3 loop spans 15 amino acids. The germline V and J ends were trimmed by 8 bases and 1 base, with 14 bases remaining between them. CDR3 coding DNA: TGTGCCAGCTCCGCGGCTGCCTTGAACACCGGGGAGCTGTTTTTT. This sequence encodes CASSAAALNTGELFF.

The chain links TRBV6-1 to TRBJ2-2; 8 bases align to TRBD1. Germline CDR1 reads MNHNS; CDR2 reads SASEGT. The CDR3 length is 17 residues. J lost 3 bases, V lost 2 bases, and 8 bases had no gene match. CDR3 loop: CASSEYGQGIDTGELFF. The CDR3 nucleotides read TGTGCCAGCAGTGAATACGGACAGGGAATAGACACCGGGGAGCTGTTTTTT.

This rearrangement joins TRBV30 to TRBJ1-1; no definite D call. V shed 2 bases and J shed 1 base, with 14 bases lying between them. The CDR3 sequence is 15 residues long. The germline V gene encodes CDR1 GTSNPN and CDR2 SVGIG (reference sequence). DNA for the CDR3: TGTGCCTGGAGTTCATCCAGGCATGCGAACACTGAAGCTTTCTTT. As protein: CAWSSSRHANTEAFF.

The rearrangement links TRBV6-1 to TRBJ2-3, with 15 positions matching TRBD2. Germline trimming cut 3 bases from V and 0 bases from J; bases unmatched to any gene: 7. The CDR3 runs 19 residues. Germline-derived CDR1 and CDR2 are MNHNS and SASEGT. DNA for the CDR3: TGTGCCAGCAGTGACCTGGGGACTAGCGGGAGGACTAGCACAGATACGCAGTATTTT. This sequence encodes CASSDLGTSGRTSTDTQYF.